The 18 T cell receptor beta chains listed next were all sequenced from one sample in a study of identical twins. TCRdb called the 5' RACE reads again in MiXCR, with one record for every CDR3 protein. Of 1.5 million to 2 million distinct CDR3 sequences in the sample, about 32% were seen once. The specimen was cord blood. The source is a newborn girl in good health.

The genes are TRBV9 and TRBJ2-4, with 10 bases lining up with TRBD2. The end of the DNA is better explained by TRBJ2-7, so the J call may be wrong. Per the germline V gene, CDR1 is SGDLS and CDR2 is YYNGEE. The CDR3 totals 19 residues. Written as DNA, the CDR3 is TGTGCCAGCAGCCCCCTCTTAGCGGGGGGAATCGGTAACCACTACGAGCAGTACTTC. Translating gives CASSPLLAGGIGNHYEQYF.

This chain connects TRBV29-1 to TRBJ1-1, with no clear D. The germline V and J ends were trimmed by 2 bases and 1 base, with 8 bases remaining between them. This CDR3 comprises 13 residues. Germline assignment: CDR1 SQVTM and CDR2 ANQGSEA. The CDR3 reads CSVERQPNTEAFF. The CDR3 DNA reads TGCAGCGTTGAACGGCAGCCGAACACTGAAGCTTTCTTT.

This clonotype was found a few times. The chain combines TRBV10-3 with TRBJ2-3, with D possibly being TRBD2 (6 bases). V lost 11 bases and J 2 bases, leaving 14 bases between the germline ends. Germline assignment: CDR1 ENHRY and CDR2 SYGVKD. The CDR3 covers 13 residues. The CDR3 DNA is TGTGCCCTTCGGGACTCCAACACAGATACGCAGTATTTT. Protein sequence: CALRDSNTDTQYF.

This chain links TRBV20-1 with TRBJ2-7; 7 bases fit TRBD2. Germline V lookup: CDR1 DFQATT, CDR2 SNEGSKA (reference sequence). The CDR3 sequence is 14 residues long. V gave up 4 bases and J gave up 3 bases; unmatched junction bases: 9. The DNA of the CDR3 is TGCAGTGCTACTAACCGGGACTATCTCTACGAGCAGTACTTC. This gives the protein CSATNRDYLYEQYF.

The V gene is TRBV3-1, the J gene TRBJ1-2, with TRBD1 matching 9 bases. CDR3 size: 15 residues. Germline V gene lookup returns CDR1 LGHDT and CDR2 YNNKEL (reference sequence). Unmatched junction bases numbered 4, after V lost 1 base and J lost 4 bases. CDR3 nucleotides: TGTGCCAGCAGCCAAGTAGGGACAGGGCCCTATGGCTACACCTTC. It specifies CASSQVGTGPYGYTF.

V is TRBV12-3 or TRBV12-4 and J is TRBJ1-1; TRBD1 agrees at 10 bases. This CDR3 is built from 17 residues. J lost 1 base, V lost 6 bases, and 11 bases had no gene match. CDR3 loop: CASSLGQGLARNTEAFF. The CDR3 DNA sequence: TGTGCCAGCAGCCTGGGACAGGGGCTAGCGAGGAACACTGAAGCTTTCTTT.

A note on this clonotype: A much larger clone lies one base from this, so it may be a read error. This chain connects TRBV9 to TRBJ2-1, with 7 nucleotides matching TRBD2. The germline CDR1 and CDR2 sequences are SGDLS and YYNGEE. The CDR3 is 15 residues long. CDR3 residues: CASSLRLAVYNEPFF. The CDR3, as DNA: TGTGCCAGCAGCCTGAGACTAGCCGTTTACAATGAGCCGTTCTTC.

This clonotype has a count of ten or more. The J gene is TRBJ2-7, the V gene TRBV10-3, with TRBD2 matching 13 bases. Germline V gene lookup returns CDR1 ENHRY and CDR2 SYGVKD. V shed 3 bases and J 4 bases; nucleotides not matched to a gene: 0. The CDR3 has 14 residues. CDR3 residues: CAISELAGGYEQYF. The CDR3 DNA follows: TGTGCCATCAGTGAACTAGCGGGGGGGTACGAGCAGTACTTC.

With respect to this clonotype: The junction departs from germline at one end; a sequencing error may be responsible. J is TRBJ1-5 and V is TRBV20-1, with 7 bases that match TRBD1. Germline lookup yields CDR1 DFQATT and CDR2 SNEGSKA (reference sequence). This CDR3 comprises 15 residues. The CDR3 bases are TGCCGTGCTGACCCGACAGGGATGGGCAATCAGCCCCAGCATTTT. It is translated as CRADPTGMGNQPQHF.

This clonotype was found many times. The V gene is TRBV28, the J gene TRBJ2-7, with D maybe TRBD1 (6 bases). Trimming took off 3 bases at V and 0 bases at J, with 9 bases between the two ends. The CDR3 is 14 residues long. The germline gives CDR1 MDHEN, CDR2 SYDVKM. The CDR3 nucleotides read TGTGCCAGCAGTTTTACAGGGATCTCCTACGAGCAGTACTTC. Translating gives CASSFTGISYEQYF.

To note about this clonotype: Relative to the germline gene, one junction end is altered; a read error may explain this. The genes are TRBV10-3 and TRBJ2-1; D unclear. CDR1 ENHRY and CDR2 SYGVKD come from the germline V gene. CDR3 length: 15 residues. The CDR3 sequence: CVISPTKSSYNEQFF. In nucleotides, the CDR3 is TGTGTCATCAGCCCTACGAAGAGCTCCTACAATGAGCAGTTCTTC.

The genes are TRBV7-8 and TRBJ1-5; no reliable D call. Germline V gene lookup returns CDR1 SGHVS and CDR2 FQNEAQ. V was pared by 5 bases and J by 6 bases, with 20 bases between. The CDR3 is 16 amino acids. This CDR3 is CASSHVRFRSGQPQHF. The CDR3 DNA sequence: TGTGCCAGCAGCCACGTTCGGTTCCGTTCAGGTCAGCCCCAGCATTTT.

The V call is TRBV12-3 or TRBV12-4, the J call TRBJ2-7, with 8 bases identical to TRBD2. The CDR3 totals 16 residues. J lost 7 bases, V lost 1 base, and 12 bases had no gene match. The CDR3 sequence is CASSLVSGVIGNEQYF. The CDR3 DNA reads as TGTGCCAGCAGTTTAGTTAGCGGGGTAATCGGCAATGAGCAGTACTTC.

This clonotype was seen a few times. The chain is built from TRBV28 and TRBJ2-7; maybe TRBD2 (5 bases). With 3 bases removed from V and 3 bases from J, the gap between germline ends came to 15 bases. The CDR3 is 15 residues long. The germline V gene encodes CDR1 MDHEN and CDR2 SYDVKM. The CDR3 loop reads CASSFEEGLDYEQYF. The CDR3 DNA is TGTGCCAGCAGTTTTGAAGAGGGTCTGGACTACGAGCAGTACTTC.

The V and J genes are TRBV12-3 or TRBV12-4 and TRBJ1-1; D gene uncertain. The CDR3 covers 15 residues. V was pared by 4 bases and J by 4 bases, with 16 bases between. The CDR3 DNA reads as TGTGCCAGCAGTTCCCGGGCCCTTATGGTCACTGAAGCTTTCTTT. This codes for CASSSRALMVTEAFF.

The rearrangement links TRBV20-1 to TRBJ1-5; D might be TRBD1 (6 bases). Per germline, CDR1 DFQATT and CDR2 SNEGSKA (reference sequence). The CDR3 is 11 residues long. The V and J ends lost 2 bases and 12 bases respectively, with 11 bases between them. In DNA, the CDR3 is TGCAGTGCTAGAACAGAGGGGGGCCAGCATTTT. Amino acids: CSARTEGGQHF.

The chain is built from TRBV3-1 and TRBJ2-7, with D perhaps TRBD1 (5 bases). The CDR3 consists of 14 residues. Per the germline V gene, CDR1 is LGHDT and CDR2 is YNNKEL (reference sequence). V was cut by 1 base and J by 7 bases, with 14 bases left in between. CDR3 protein: CASSQAQGRNEQYF. CDR3 DNA sequence: TGTGCCAGCAGCCAAGCGCAGGGTCGCAATGAGCAGTACTTC.

With respect to this clonotype: One end of the junction fails to match germline, which may point to a read error. The chain joins TRBV29-1 to TRBJ2-7; TRBD1 matches at 7 bases. The CDR3 spans 12 residues. The V gene's germline CDR1 is SQVTM and CDR2 ANQGSEA. The CDR3 reads CSVQRQGYEEYF. In DNA form, the CDR3 reads TGCAGCGTACAAAGACAGGGCTACGAGGAGTACTTC.